This TCR beta chain was profiled in a study of identical twins. One entry per CDR3 protein results from TCRdb running MiXCR on the 5' RACE reads. The sample holds over 200,000 distinct CDR3 sequences; approximately 7.1% are singletons and the top ten take 14% to 15%. Study-level points and caveats: A cross-sectional statistical analysis, not follow-up of the same donors, supported the conclusions. Fewer insertions marked abundant cord blood beta clonotypes; young adult naive trended weakly, memory not at all.

V lost 6 bases, J lost 5 bases, and 16 bases lay in between. The germline CDR1 and CDR2 sequences are DFQATT and SNEGSKA (reference sequence). This CDR3 comprises 13 residues. This clonotype occurred a few times. The antigen is undetermined. The sample was also reused in another study, on T cells expressing NK-cell markers.

Specimen: CD8+ T cells sorted from blood. This receptor was identified in a woman under 30 in good health. V usage is TRBV20-1 and J usage is TRBJ1-1, with D possibly TRBD1 on 6 matching bases. The CDR3 spells CSAPAGQGTEAFF. The CDR3 nucleotides are TGCAGTGCCCCCGCCGGGCAGGGGACTGAAGCTTTCTTT.